Below, 20 T cell receptor beta chains from the same sample are listed, as sequenced in a study of cytomegalovirus exposure and HLA in healthy donors. The study ran its PCR with 60 Vbeta and 13 Jbeta primers. Using immunoSEQ multiplex PCR, the repertoire was profiled, and TCRdb retains in-frame clones only, with some absent. This table has under 150,000 clones, roughly 79% appearing once. Specimen: PBMCs. The receptors come from a boy aged 2 to 10 in good health and CMV-seronegative.

This chain links TRBV10-3 with TRBJ1-1; D gene uncertain. The germline V gene encodes CDR1 ENHRY and CDR2 SYGVKD. Trimming stripped 4 bases from V and 8 bases from J, with 11 bases between. This CDR3 has 12 amino acids. CDR3 loop: CAISAGEAEAFF. For the CDR3, the DNA is TGTGCCATCAGTGCGGGAGAGGCGGAAGCTTTCTTT.

In the case of this clone: At one end, the junction sequence differs from germline, possibly due to a read error. Other DNA sequences from this sample encode an identical CDR3 as well. This CDR3 reads CASSLGGDLGQPQHF. CDR3 coding DNA: TGTGCCAGCAGTTTGGGCGGGGATTTGGGTCAGCCCCAGCATTTT. The chain carries TRBV5-6 and TRBJ1-5; D ambiguous. There are 15 residues in the CDR3. The germline CDR1 and CDR2 sequences are SGHDT and YYEEEE.

The chain recombines TRBV25-1 with TRBJ2-3; 8 bases align to TRBD2. The CDR3 is made up of 15 amino acids. Germline V gene lookup returns CDR1 MGHDK and CDR2 SYGVNS. V lost 1 base, J lost 6 bases, and 6 bases stayed unmatched. The CDR3 DNA reads as TGTGCCAGCAGTGAATGGCGCGGGAGGACGGATACGCAGTATTTT. It encodes CASSEWRGRTDTQYF.

CDR3 protein: CATRAGGPYEQYV. The CDR3 nucleotides read TGTGCCACCAGGGCGGGAGGCCCCTACGAGCAGTACGTC. The chain employs TRBV2 and TRBJ2-7; 8 bases are shared with TRBD2. V was clipped by 10 bases and J by 2 bases; unmatched bases: 7. The germline gives CDR1 SNHLY, CDR2 FYNNEI. The CDR3 length is 13 residues.

This clone has more than one count but fewer than ten. The CDR3 sequence: CASSIAGTNYGYTF. In DNA, the CDR3 is TGTGCCAGTAGTATTGCGGGCACTAACTATGGCTACACCTTC. This chain joins TRBV19 and TRBJ1-2; D not resolved. Germline V lookup: CDR1 LNHDA, CDR2 SQIVND (reference sequence). The CDR3 runs to 14 residues. The germline V and J ends were trimmed by 3 bases and 0 bases, with 8 bases remaining between them.

V and J are TRBV7-2 and TRBJ1-2; possibly TRBD1 for D (6 bases). V lost 7 bases to trimming and J lost 10 bases, with 25 bases between them. The CDR3 spans 15 residues. The germline gives CDR1 SGHTA, CDR2 FQGNSA. The CDR3 nucleotides are TGTGCCAGCAACACCCCGGACAGCTCTACTCGGGACTACACCTTC. Translating gives CASNTPDSSTRDYTF.

This clone has only one observation. The chain joins TRBV19 to TRBJ2-7; the match to TRBD1 covers 12 bases. V was clipped by 6 bases and J by 4 bases; unmatched bases: 10. This CDR3 has 16 residues. Germline CDR1 and CDR2: LNHDA and SQIVND (reference sequence). The DNA of the CDR3 is TGTGCCAGTAGCCCAAGCGGGACAGGGGGCGATTACGAGCAGTACGTC. Its protein is CASSPSGTGGDYEQYV.

This clone was counted a single time. The chain employs TRBV7-8 and TRBJ2-1, with a tentative D call TRBD2 (6 bases). Germline values: CDR1 SGHVS, CDR2 FQNEAQ. The CDR3 loop spans 15 amino acids. The V end lost 4 bases, the J end lost 7 bases, and 17 bases lay between the germline ends. This CDR3 reads CASSSQAAGLNEQFF. The CDR3 DNA is TGTGCCAGCAGCTCCCAGGCCGCGGGGTTGAATGAGCAGTTCTTC.

This clone has only a few counts. The chain links TRBV6-1 to TRBJ1-5, with 8 positions matching TRBD1. The CDR3 runs 16 residues. V gave up 1 base and J gave up 5 bases; unmatched junction bases: 7. The germline CDR1 and CDR2 sequences are MNHNS and SASEGT. CDR3 protein: CASSEGIGQGDQPQHF. In DNA, the CDR3 is TGTGCCAGCAGTGAAGGGATCGGACAGGGAGATCAGCCCCAGCATTTT.

The chain couples TRBV5-6 to TRBJ2-1, with 7 bases lining up with TRBD1. The CDR3 has 16 residues. The V and J ends lost 2 bases and 5 bases, in that order; junction bases with no gene match: 10. Germline values: CDR1 SGHDT, CDR2 YYEEEE. CDR3 amino acids: CASSFWTGWVDNEQFF. DNA of the CDR3: TGTGCCAGCAGCTTCTGGACAGGTTGGGTAGACAATGAGCAGTTCTTC.

This clone came up a few times. The rearrangement joins TRBV21-1 to TRBJ2-7; TRBD1 reflects the table's D call only, with no check against the DNA. TRBV21-1 is designated a pseudogene. The CDR3 contains 16 residues. Written as DNA, the CDR3 is TGTGCCAGCAGCAAGAACCGGGACAAGAGCTCCTACGAGCAGTACGTC. Residues: CASSKNRDKSSYEQYV.

The chain recombines TRBV19 with TRBJ1-1; the D is unclear. The germline V gene has CDR1 LNHDA and CDR2 SQIVND (reference sequence). The CDR3 consists of 17 residues. Trimming took 3 bases from V and 1 from J, leaving 18 bases between them. As DNA, the CDR3 is TGTGCCAGTAGTATCTCCTTTATGCCGACTGAGAACACTGAAGCTTTCTTT. It codes for CASSISFMPTENTEAFF.

The V call is TRBV6-5, the J call TRBJ1-3; 7 positions agree with TRBD1. Per the germline V gene, CDR1 is MNHEY and CDR2 is SVGAGI. This CDR3 is 15 amino acids long. Unmatched junction bases numbered 9, after V lost 7 bases and J lost 3 bases. CDR3 DNA sequence: TGTGCCAGCACCCGGACGACAGGGAGTGGAAACACCATATATTTT. Translation: CASTRTTGSGNTIYF.

This chain joins TRBV11-2 and TRBJ1-2; D is unclear. The CDR3 totals 15 residues. Per the germline V gene, CDR1 is SGHAT and CDR2 is FQNNGV. V was trimmed by 0 bases and J by 8 bases, leaving 16 bases between them. CDR3 coding DNA: TGTGCCAGCAGCTTAGATCAGCTAGGCGTCGGGGGCTACACCTTC. It encodes CASSLDQLGVGGYTF.

CDR3 protein: CASSQEGWEGGETQYF. Written as DNA, the CDR3 is TGCGCCAGCAGCCAAGAAGGGTGGGAGGGGGGTGAGACCCAGTACTTC. This chain uses TRBV4-1 with TRBJ2-5; tentative D call: TRBD2 (7 bases). Deletions cut 0 bases from V and 5 bases from J, with 16 bases between. The germline V gene has CDR1 MGHRA and CDR2 YSYEKL. CDR3 size: 16 residues.

The chain couples TRBV6-4 to TRBJ1-1; possible D gene TRBD1, 5 bases. The CDR3 spans 15 residues. Germline V gives CDR1 MRHNA, CDR2 SNTAGT. V lost 4 bases and J 0 bases, leaving 12 bases between the germline ends. This chain's CDR3 is CASSADSGMNTEAFF. The CDR3 region has the DNA TGTGCCAGCAGTGCTGATTCAGGGATGAACACTGAAGCTTTCTTT.

The chain joins TRBV2 to TRBJ1-5; TRBD1 matches at 7 bases. The CDR3 contains 13 residues. The germline CDR1 and CDR2 sequences are SNHLY and FYNNEI. Losses at the gene ends were 6 bases for V and 4 bases for J; bases not matched to a gene: 3. This chain's CDR3 is CASRGDSNQPQHF. Here the CDR3 DNA reads TGTGCCAGCAGGGGGGACAGTAATCAGCCCCAGCATTTT.

The chain carries TRBV4-1 and TRBJ2-1; 7 bases fit TRBD2. The length of the CDR3 is 13 residues. Germline V gene data show CDR1 as MGHRA and CDR2 as YSYEKL. With 0 bases clipped from V and 15 bases from J, the junction kept 8 bases outside the gene matches. The CDR3 bases are TGCGCCAGCAGCCAAGATCGCGGCGGGAGTTGGTTCTTC. It yields the protein CASSQDRGGSWFF.

The rearrangement uses TRBV2 and TRBJ2-3; 14 nucleotides agree with TRBD2. Trimming removed 6 bases from V and 5 bases from J; junction bases left unmatched: 4. Germline loops: CDR1 SNHLY, CDR2 FYNNEI. The CDR3 sequence is 15 residues long. The CDR3 nucleotides read TGTGCCAGCAGAGGGACTAGCGGGGGCGGAGATACGCAGTATTTT. Its translation is CASRGTSGGGDTQYF.

The rearrangement joins TRBV7-9 to TRBJ1-6; a possible D gene is TRBD1 (5 bases). Looked up from germline, CDR1 is SEHNR and CDR2 is FQNEAQ (reference sequence). Trimming left V 1 base short and J 9 bases short, with 13 bases between. This CDR3 has 15 residues. This CDR3 reads CASSLVSQGISPLHF. The CDR3 nucleotides are TGTGCCAGCAGCTTAGTGTCCCAGGGAATTTCACCCCTCCACTTT.